What follows is one T cell receptor (beta chain) and its context. Its cognate antigen is unknown. The TCR beta cDNA libraries carried unique molecular identifiers. Starting from around 0.96 to 9.9 million T cells, the study yielded approximately 500,000 cDNA molecules. MiXCR was run by TCRdb on the PCR reads, yielding one entry per CDR3 protein. The sample holds roughly 570,000 distinct CDR3 sequences, 34% seen once. The CDR3 extends over 15 amino acids. Unmatched junction bases numbered 10, after V lost 0 bases and J lost 9 bases. Looked up from germline, CDR1 is MNHEY and CDR2 is SVGAGI. This record comes from a study of post-analysis software for immune sequencing data. For the study at large: Recorded disease courses covered relapsing-remitting, secondary progressive and progressive-relapsing multiple sclerosis. Some patients had no subtype annotation.

General observations from the study: Patients carried a handful of TRBV segments more frequently than controls did, and TRBV5-6, TRBV5-1 and TRBV20-1 were among them.

The material sequenced was blood. This sequence joins TRBV6-5 and TRBJ2-5; 7 nucleotides line up with TRBD1. This receptor was obtained from a girl aged 2 to 17 with multiple sclerosis. CDR3: CASSYSTQGSRAQYF. The CDR3 DNA is TGTGCCAGCAGTTACTCGACACAGGGGTCAAGGGCCCAGTACTTC.